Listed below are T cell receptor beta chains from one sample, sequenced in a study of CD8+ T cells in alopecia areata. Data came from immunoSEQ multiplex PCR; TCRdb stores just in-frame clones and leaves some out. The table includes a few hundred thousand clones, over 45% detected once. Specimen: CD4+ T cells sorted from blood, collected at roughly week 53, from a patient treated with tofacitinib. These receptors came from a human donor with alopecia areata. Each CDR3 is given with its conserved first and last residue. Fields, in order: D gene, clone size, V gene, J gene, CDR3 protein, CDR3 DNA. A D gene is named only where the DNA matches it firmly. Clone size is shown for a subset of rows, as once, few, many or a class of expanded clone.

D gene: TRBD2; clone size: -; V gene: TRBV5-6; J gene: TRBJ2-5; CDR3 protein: CASSTRWERGTQETQYF; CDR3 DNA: TGTGCCAGCAGCACACGTTGGGAGCGGGGGACTCAAGAGACCCAGTACTTC
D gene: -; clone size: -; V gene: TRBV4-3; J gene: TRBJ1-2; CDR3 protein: CASSVLLNDGGYTF; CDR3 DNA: TGCGCCAGCAGCGTCCTTCTTAACGACGGCGGGTACACCTTC
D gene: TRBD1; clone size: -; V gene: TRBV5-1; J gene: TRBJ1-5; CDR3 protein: CASSPTTGPVNQPQHF; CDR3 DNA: TGCGCCAGCAGCCCGACGACAGGGCCAGTTAATCAGCCCCAGCATTTT
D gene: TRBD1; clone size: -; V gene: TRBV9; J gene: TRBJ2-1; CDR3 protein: CASSAFSGGNEQFF; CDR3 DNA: TGTGCCAGCAGCGCCTTCTCAGGGGGCAATGAGCAGTTCTTC
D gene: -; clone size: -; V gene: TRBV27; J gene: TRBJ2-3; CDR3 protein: CASIPGLGGSDTQYF; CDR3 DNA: TGTGCCAGCATCCCGGGTCTAGGGGGTTCAGATACGCAGTATTTT
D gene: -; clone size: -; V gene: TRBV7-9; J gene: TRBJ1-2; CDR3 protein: CASSLAPKQLYGYTF; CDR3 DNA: TGTGCCAGCAGCTTAGCGCCTAAACAGCTCTATGGCTACACCTTC
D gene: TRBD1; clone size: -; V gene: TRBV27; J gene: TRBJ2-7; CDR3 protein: CASSLGRGLYEQYF; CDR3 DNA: TGTGCCAGCAGTTTAGGCAGGGGGCTCTACGAGCAGTACTTC
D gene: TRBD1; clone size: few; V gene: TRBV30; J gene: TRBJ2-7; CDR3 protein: CASTGTGANGQYF; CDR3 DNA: TGTGCCTCTACCGGGACAGGGGCAAATGGGCAGTACTTC
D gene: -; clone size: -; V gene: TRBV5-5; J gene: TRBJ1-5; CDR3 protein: CASSLGGDGRPQHF; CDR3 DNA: TGTGCCAGCAGCTTGGGCGGGGACGGGAGGCCCCAGCATTTT
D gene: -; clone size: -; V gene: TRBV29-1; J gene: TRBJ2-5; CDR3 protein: CSVGPLGRRRETQYF; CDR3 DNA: TGCAGCGTTGGACCCTTGGGCCGGAGGAGGGAGACCCAGTACTTC
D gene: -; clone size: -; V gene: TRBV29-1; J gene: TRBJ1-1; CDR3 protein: CSVASGPGTEAFF; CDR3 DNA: TGCAGCGTTGCCTCGGGGCCGGGAACTGAAGCTTTCTTT
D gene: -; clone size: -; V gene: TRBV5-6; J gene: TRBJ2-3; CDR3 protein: CASSLRLWDTQYF; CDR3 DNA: TGTGCCAGCAGCTTGCGTTTGTGGGATACGCAGTATTTT
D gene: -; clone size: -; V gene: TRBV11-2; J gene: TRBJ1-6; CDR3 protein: CASSPPDSPLHF; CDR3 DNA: TGTGCCAGCAGCCCCCCAGATTCACCCCTCCACTTT
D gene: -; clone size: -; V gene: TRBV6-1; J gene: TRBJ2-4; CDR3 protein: CARRNIQYF; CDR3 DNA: TGTGCCAGGAGAAACATTCAGTACTTC
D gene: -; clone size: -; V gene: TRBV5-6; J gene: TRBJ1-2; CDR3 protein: CASSPGEGYGYTF; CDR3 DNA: TGTGCCAGCAGCCCTGGGGAGGGCTATGGCTACACCTTC
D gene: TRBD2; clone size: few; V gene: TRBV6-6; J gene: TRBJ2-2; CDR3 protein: CASRKAGGTGELFF; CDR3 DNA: TGTGCCAGCAGGAAGGCGGGGGGGACCGGGGAGCTGTTTTTT
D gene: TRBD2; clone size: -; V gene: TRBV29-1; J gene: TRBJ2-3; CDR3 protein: CSVLAGVTDTQYF; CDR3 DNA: TGCAGCGTTCTGGCGGGGGTCACAGATACGCAGTATTTT
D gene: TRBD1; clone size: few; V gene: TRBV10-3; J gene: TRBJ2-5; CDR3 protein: CATTGTGEVETQYF; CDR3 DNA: TGTGCCACAACGGGGACAGGGGAGGTGGAGACCCAGTACTTC
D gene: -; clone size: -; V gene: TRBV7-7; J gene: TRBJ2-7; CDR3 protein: CASSLALSSYEQYF; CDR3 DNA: TGTGCTAGCAGCTTAGCCCTCAGCTCCTACGAGCAGTACTTC
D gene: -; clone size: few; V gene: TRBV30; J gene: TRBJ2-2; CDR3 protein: CAWVTPNTGELFF; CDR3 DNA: TGTGCCTGGGTTACACCGAACACCGGGGAGCTGTTTTTT
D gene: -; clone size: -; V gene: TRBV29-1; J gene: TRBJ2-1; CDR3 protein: CSVGSTDAYNEQFF; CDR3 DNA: TGCAGCGTTGGTTCGACAGACGCCTACAATGAGCAGTTCTTC
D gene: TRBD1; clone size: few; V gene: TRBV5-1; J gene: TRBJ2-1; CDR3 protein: CASRGTGIGNEQFF; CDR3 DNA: TGCGCCAGCAGAGGGACAGGGATAGGCAATGAGCAGTTCTTC
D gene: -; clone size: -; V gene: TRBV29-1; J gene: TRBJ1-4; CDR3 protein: CSVQNRSNEKLFF; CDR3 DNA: TGCAGCGTTCAAAATCGCTCTAATGAAAAACTGTTTTTT
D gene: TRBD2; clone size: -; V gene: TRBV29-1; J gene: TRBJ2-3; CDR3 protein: CSVEVGLRDTQYF; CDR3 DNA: TGCAGCGTTGAAGTGGGACTAAGGGATACGCAGTATTTT
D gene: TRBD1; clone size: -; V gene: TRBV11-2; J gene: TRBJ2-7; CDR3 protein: CASSRDRGLYEQYF; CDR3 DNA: TGTGCCAGCAGTAGGGACAGGGGGCTGTACGAGCAGTACTTC
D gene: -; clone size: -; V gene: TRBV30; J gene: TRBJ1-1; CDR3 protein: CAWSSGANTEAFF; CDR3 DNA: TGTGCCTGGAGTTCTGGGGCAAACACTGAAGCTTTCTTT
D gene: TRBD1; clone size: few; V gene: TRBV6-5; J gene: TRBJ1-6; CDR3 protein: CASRWDRENSPLHF; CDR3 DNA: TGTGCCAGCAGATGGGACAGGGAGAACTCACCCCTCCACTTT
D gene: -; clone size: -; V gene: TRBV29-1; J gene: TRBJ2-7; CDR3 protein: CSVDVSASSYEQYF; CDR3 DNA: TGCAGCGTTGATGTCAGTGCGAGCTCCTACGAGCAGTACTTC
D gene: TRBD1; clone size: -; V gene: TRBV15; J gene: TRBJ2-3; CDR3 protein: CATSVGQGTDTQYF; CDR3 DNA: TGTGCCACCAGCGTGGGACAGGGCACAGATACGCAGTATTTT
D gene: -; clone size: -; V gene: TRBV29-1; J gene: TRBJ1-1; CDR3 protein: CSVVTQNTEAFF; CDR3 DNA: TGCAGCGTTGTAACTCAGAACACTGAAGCTTTCTTT
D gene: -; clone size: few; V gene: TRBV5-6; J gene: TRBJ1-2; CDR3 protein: CASSSPGPGLNGYTF; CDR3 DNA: TGTGCCAGCAGCTCCCCGGGCCCCGGCCTGAACGGCTACACCTTC
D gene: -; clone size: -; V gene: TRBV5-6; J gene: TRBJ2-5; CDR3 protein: CASSYRGPQYF; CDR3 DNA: TGTGCCAGCAGCTACCGGGGCCCCCAGTACTTC
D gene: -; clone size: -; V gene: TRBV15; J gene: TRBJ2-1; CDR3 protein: CATSRPYNEQFF; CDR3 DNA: TGTGCCACCAGCAGACCGTACAATGAGCAGTTCTTC
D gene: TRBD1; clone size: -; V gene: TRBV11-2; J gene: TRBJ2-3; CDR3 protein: CASSARGRGQGADTQYF; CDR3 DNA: TGTGCCAGCAGCGCCCGGGGTCGGGGACAGGGAGCGGATACGCAGTATTTT
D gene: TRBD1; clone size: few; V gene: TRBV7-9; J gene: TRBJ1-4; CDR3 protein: CASRTTRQGNEKLFF; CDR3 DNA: TGTGCCAGCAGGACTACCCGACAGGGCAATGAAAAACTGTTTTTT
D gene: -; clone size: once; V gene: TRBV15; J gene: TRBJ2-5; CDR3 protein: CATSREGPWGTQYF; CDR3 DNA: TGTGCCACCAGCAGAGAAGGGCCGTGGGGGACCCAGTACTTC
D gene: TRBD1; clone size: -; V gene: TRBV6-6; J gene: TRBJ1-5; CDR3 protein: CASSPRDRRNNQPQHF; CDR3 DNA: TGTGCCAGCAGTCCCCGGGACAGGAGAAACAATCAGCCCCAGCATTTT